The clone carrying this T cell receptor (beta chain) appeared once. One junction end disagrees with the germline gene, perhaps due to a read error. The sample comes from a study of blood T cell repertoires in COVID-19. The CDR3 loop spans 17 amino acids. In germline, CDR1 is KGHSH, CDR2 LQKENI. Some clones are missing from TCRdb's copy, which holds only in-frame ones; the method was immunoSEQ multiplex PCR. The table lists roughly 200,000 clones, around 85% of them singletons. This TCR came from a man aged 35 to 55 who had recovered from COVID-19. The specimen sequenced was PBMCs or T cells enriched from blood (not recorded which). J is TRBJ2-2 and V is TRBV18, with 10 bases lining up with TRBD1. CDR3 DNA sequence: TGTGCCAGCTCATCACCGGGACAGGGGAAGAACACCGGGGAGCTGTTTTTT. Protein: CASSSPGQGKNTGELFF.